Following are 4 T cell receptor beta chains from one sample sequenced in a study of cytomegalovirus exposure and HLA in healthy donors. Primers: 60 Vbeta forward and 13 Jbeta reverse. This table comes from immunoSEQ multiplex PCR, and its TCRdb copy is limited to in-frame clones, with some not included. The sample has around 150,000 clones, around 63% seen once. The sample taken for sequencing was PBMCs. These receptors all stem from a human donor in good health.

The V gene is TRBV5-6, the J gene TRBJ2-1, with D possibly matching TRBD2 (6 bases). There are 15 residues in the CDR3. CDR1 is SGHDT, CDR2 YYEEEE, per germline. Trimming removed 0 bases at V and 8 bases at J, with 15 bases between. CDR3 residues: CASSLVDYLADEQFF. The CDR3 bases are TGTGCCAGCAGCTTGGTGGACTATCTTGCGGATGAGCAGTTCTTC.

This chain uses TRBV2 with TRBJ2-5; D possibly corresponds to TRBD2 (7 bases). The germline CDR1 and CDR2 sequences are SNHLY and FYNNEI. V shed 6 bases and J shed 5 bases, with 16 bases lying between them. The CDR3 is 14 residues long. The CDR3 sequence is CASRPGGGRETQYF. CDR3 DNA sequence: TGTGCCAGCAGGCCCGGCGGGGGCAGGGAGACCCAGTACTTC. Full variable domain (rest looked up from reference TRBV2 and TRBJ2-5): EPEVTQTPSHQVTQMGQEVILRCVPISNHLYFYWYRQILGQKVEFLVSFYNNEISEKSEIFDDQFSVERPDGSNFTLKIRSTKLEDSAMYFCASRPGGGRETQYFGPGTRLLVL.

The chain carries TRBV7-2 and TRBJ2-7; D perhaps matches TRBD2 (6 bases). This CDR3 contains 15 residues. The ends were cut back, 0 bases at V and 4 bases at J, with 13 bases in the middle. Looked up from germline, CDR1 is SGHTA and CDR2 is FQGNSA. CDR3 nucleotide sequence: TGTGCCAGCAGCTTAGCCCGGGACTTCATTTACGAGCAGTACTTC. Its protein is CASSLARDFIYEQYF.

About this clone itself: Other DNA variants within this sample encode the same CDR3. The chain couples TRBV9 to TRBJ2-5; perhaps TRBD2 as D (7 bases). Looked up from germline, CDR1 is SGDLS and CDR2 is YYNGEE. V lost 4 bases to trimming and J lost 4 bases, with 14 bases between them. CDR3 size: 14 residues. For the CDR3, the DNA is TGTGCCAGCAGCCCGGGAGGAGGGGGAGAGACCCAGTACTTC. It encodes CASSPGGGGETQYF.